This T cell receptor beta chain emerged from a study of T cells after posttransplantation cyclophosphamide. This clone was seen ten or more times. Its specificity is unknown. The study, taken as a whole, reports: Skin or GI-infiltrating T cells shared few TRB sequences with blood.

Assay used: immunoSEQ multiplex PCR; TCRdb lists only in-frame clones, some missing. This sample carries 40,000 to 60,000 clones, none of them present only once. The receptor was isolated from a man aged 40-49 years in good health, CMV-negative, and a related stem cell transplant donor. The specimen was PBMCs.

The CDR3 nucleotides read TGTGCCAGCAGCTCGATGGACAGGGGGGGGGCGGATCAGCCCCAGCATTTT. Its translation: CASSSMDRGGADQPQHF. The V gene is TRBV5-4, the J gene TRBJ1-5; 10 bases align to TRBD1. Trimming at V came to 3 bases and at J to 5 bases, leaving 11 bases not matched to a gene. Germline V gene data show CDR1 as SGHNT and CDR2 as YYREEE (reference sequence). This CDR3 region has 17 residues.